Included here is one T cell receptor beta chain sequence, with context. Its antigen is undetermined. The sample comes from a study of T cells after posttransplantation cyclophosphamide. Profiling relied on immunoSEQ multiplex PCR, and the TCRdb table lists in-frame clones only, not all of them. The repertoire has about 32,000 clones, approximately 90% of them found once; the top ten carry more than 12%. Study-level findings and limits: Blood and skin or GI T cell repertoires showed limited TRB overlap.

CDR1 is LGHNA and CDR2 is YSLEER in the germline V gene. With 3 bases removed from V and 1 base from J, the gap between germline ends came to 12 bases. This CDR3 is 15 amino acids long. The receptor's source is a middle-aged woman with a blood cancer, CMV-positive, and with a related stem cell donor. Sequencing input: PBMCs. V is TRBV4-3 and J is TRBJ1-1, with TRBD1 as a possible D gene (5 bases). CDR3 nucleotide sequence: TGCGCCAGCAGCCAGGGGGGGACTTCGAACACTGAAGCTTTCTTT. This translates into CASSQGGTSNTEAFF.